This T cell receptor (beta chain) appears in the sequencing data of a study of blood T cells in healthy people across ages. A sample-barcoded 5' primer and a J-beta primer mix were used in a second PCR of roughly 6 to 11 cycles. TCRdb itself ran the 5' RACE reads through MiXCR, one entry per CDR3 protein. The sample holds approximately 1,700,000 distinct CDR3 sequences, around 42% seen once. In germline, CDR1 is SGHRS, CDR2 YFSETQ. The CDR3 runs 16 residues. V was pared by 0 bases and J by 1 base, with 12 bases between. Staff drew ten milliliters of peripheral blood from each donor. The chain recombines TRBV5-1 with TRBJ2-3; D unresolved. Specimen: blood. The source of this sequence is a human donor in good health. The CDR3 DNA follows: TGCGCCAGCAGCTTGGGTGGGGTCCCCGGCACAGATACGCAGTATTTT. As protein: CASSLGGVPGTDTQYF. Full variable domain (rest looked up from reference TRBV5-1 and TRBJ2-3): KAGVTQTPRYLIKTRGQQVTLSCSPISGHRSVSWYQQTPGQGLQFLFEYFSETQRNKGNFPGRFSGRQFSNSRSEMNVSTLELGDSALYLCASSLGGVPGTDTQYFGPGTRLTVL.